Shown below are 25 T cell receptor beta chains from a single sample sequenced in a study of blood T cells in healthy people across ages. Alongside a J-beta primer mix, a sample-barcoded 5' primer served in a second PCR lasting roughly 6 to 11 cycles. Each CDR3 protein gets one entry after TCRdb re-called the 5' RACE reads with MiXCR. The top ten hold under 25% of the sample, which has approximately 1,700,000 distinct CDR3 sequences, about two fifths seen once. Sequenced: blood. The origin of the receptors is a human donor in good health.

The chain couples TRBV5-1 to TRBJ2-5; D might be TRBD2 (5 bases). There are 13 residues in the CDR3. V was clipped by 3 bases and J by 4 bases, with 10 bases between them. Germline values: CDR1 SGHRS, CDR2 YFSETQ. CDR3 DNA sequence: TGCGCCAGCAGCTATTGGGCGGGAGAGACCCAGTACTTC. It codes for CASSYWAGETQYF. Variable domain in full (rest from reference TRBV5-1 and TRBJ2-5): KAGVTQTPRYLIKTRGQQVTLSCSPISGHRSVSWYQQTPGQGLQFLFEYFSETQRNKGNFPGRFSGRQFSNSRSEMNVSTLELGDSALYLCASSYWAGETQYFGPGTRLLVL.

V usage is TRBV5-1 and J usage is TRBJ2-4; the D gene is possibly TRBD1 (5 bases). Trimming stripped 0 bases from V and 8 bases from J, with 12 bases between. Looked up from germline, CDR1 is SGHRS and CDR2 is YFSETQ. The CDR3 spans 14 residues. Written as DNA, the CDR3 is TGCGCCAGCAGCTTGGCAAGGGGTGGAGACATTCAGTACTTC. As protein: CASSLARGGDIQYF.

On this clonotype: A junction boundary mismatches the germline segment, possibly from a read error. J is TRBJ1-5 and V is TRBV20-1; 10 bases align to TRBD1. This CDR3 region has 14 residues. Germline values: CDR1 DFQATT, CDR2 SNEGSKA (reference sequence). CDR3 sequence reads: CSVEDRGKNQLQHF. The CDR3 bases are TGCAGTGTCGAGGACAGGGGGAAAAATCAGCTCCAGCATTTT.

CDR3 in amino acids: CASSPGATGASYEQFF. CDR3 bases: TGTGCCAGCTCACCGGGGGCTACAGGGGCCTCCTACGAGCAGTTCTTC. This sequence joins TRBV18 and TRBJ2-1; TRBD1 matches at 7 bases. After removal of 3 bases from V and 10 bases from J, the junction contained 15 bases not matched to a gene. CDR1 KGHSH and CDR2 LQKENI come from the germline V gene. The CDR3 contains 16 residues.

This clonotype has at least ten counts. V gene TRBV7-9 combines with J gene TRBJ2-7; 8 bases are a match to TRBD1. The CDR3 is 14 amino acids. Trimming took 3 bases from V and 1 from J; bases not matched to a gene: 2. Germline lookup yields CDR1 SEHNR and CDR2 FQNEAQ (reference sequence). CDR3 coding DNA: TGTGCCAGCAGCTTTACAGGGGGTTCCTACGAGCAGTACTTC. This sequence encodes CASSFTGGSYEQYF.

The genes are TRBV7-3 and TRBJ1-1, with TRBD1 identical over 7 bases. Trimming cost V 4 bases and J 5 bases; bases outside gene matches: 7. Germline V gene data show CDR1 as SGHTA and CDR2 as FQGTGA. The CDR3 contains 14 residues. CDR3: CASSSSGGGTEAFF. CDR3 sequence (DNA): TGTGCCAGCAGCTCCTCAGGGGGTGGGACTGAAGCTTTCTTT.

With respect to this clonotype: The junction shows a germline mismatch at one end, possibly a read error. The chain recombines TRBV27 with TRBJ2-3; 8 positions agree with TRBD1. Germline lookup yields CDR1 MNHEY and CDR2 SMNVEV (reference sequence). CDR3 length equals 16 residues. This CDR3 is CARSPKTGAGTDTQYF. In DNA form, the CDR3 reads TGTGCCCGCAGCCCAAAGACAGGGGCTGGGACGGATACGCAGTATTTT.

J is TRBJ2-7 and V is TRBV27, with 8 bases identical to TRBD1. CDR3 size: 14 residues. Germline lookup yields CDR1 MNHEY and CDR2 SMNVEV (reference sequence). Trimming removed 5 bases from V and 4 bases from J; junction bases left unmatched: 7. Written as DNA, the CDR3 is TGTGCCAGCAGTCCTGGGACAGGAAAATACGAGCAGTACTTC. Translation: CASSPGTGKYEQYF.

This sequence joins TRBV7-8 and TRBJ1-4; D ambiguous. The CDR3 sequence is 14 residues long. V lost 6 bases, J lost 7 bases, and 15 bases lay in between. CDR1 SGHVS and CDR2 FQNEAQ come from the germline V gene. The DNA of the CDR3 is TGTGCCAGCAGGCCCACACGGGCTCCTGAAAAACTGTTTTTT. Residues: CASRPTRAPEKLFF.

This clonotype was seen more than once but under ten times. The rearrangement uses TRBV20-1 and TRBJ1-2; TRBD1 matches 7 bases. Per germline, CDR1 DFQATT and CDR2 SNEGSKA (reference sequence). The V segment lost 3 bases and the J segment 1 base; nucleotides outside the gene matches: 2. CDR3 size: 13 residues. In nucleotides, the CDR3 is TGCAGTGCTAGTCAGGGGGTTAACTATGGCTACACCTTC. Translating gives CSASQGVNYGYTF.

The chain is built from TRBV4-1 and TRBJ1-2; no firm D call. Trimming removed 0 bases at V and 6 bases at J, with 8 bases between. Per the germline V gene, CDR1 is MGHRA and CDR2 is YSYEKL. The CDR3 length is 13 residues. Written as DNA, the CDR3 is TGCGCCAGCAGCCAAGATTTAAAGGATGGCTACACCTTC. Protein: CASSQDLKDGYTF.

In this sample, this clonotype turned up a few times. This chain links TRBV9 with TRBJ2-5; TRBD1 matches at 8 bases. This CDR3 has 15 residues. Unmatched junction bases numbered 6, after V lost 3 bases and J lost 2 bases. The V gene's germline CDR1 is SGDLS and CDR2 YYNGEE. CDR3 loop: CASSATGTGQETQYF. The DNA for the CDR3 is TGTGCCAGCAGCGCCACCGGGACAGGACAAGAGACCCAGTACTTC.

The V gene is TRBV7-2, the J gene TRBJ1-2; possible D gene TRBD1, 5 bases. Germline lookup yields CDR1 SGHTA and CDR2 FQGNSA. This CDR3 is built from 12 residues. Trimming took off 5 bases at V and 10 bases at J, with 14 bases between the two ends. CDR3 nucleotides: TGTGCCAGCAGCCTCCACGACAGTTCCTACACCTTC. Translating gives CASSLHDSSYTF. Variable domain in full (rest from reference TRBV7-2 and TRBJ1-2): GAGVSQSPSNKVTEKGKDVELRCDPISGHTALYWYRQSLGQGLEFLIYFQGNSAPDKSGLPSDRFSAERTGGSVSTLTIQRTQQEDSAVYLCASSLHDSSYTFGSGTRLTVV.

The rearrangement uses TRBV18 and TRBJ1-4; a weak D match, TRBD1 (5 bases). CDR3 size: 14 residues. V was clipped by 10 bases and J by 6 bases, with 18 bases between them. Germline CDR1 and CDR2: KGHSH and LQKENI. The CDR3 reads CANLRGGRDEKLFF. The CDR3 coding sequence is TGTGCCAACCTCCGTGGGGGAAGAGATGAAAAACTGTTTTTT.

This clonotype was detected a few times. This CDR3 is CASSGFWGPYSGANVLTF. The CDR3 DNA reads TGTGCCAGCAGTGGATTCTGGGGACCATACTCTGGGGCCAACGTCCTGACTTTC. The chain is built from TRBV2 and TRBJ2-6; D is tentatively TRBD1 or TRBD2 (5 bases each). The CDR3 has 18 amino acids. Between the trimmed V and J ends, which lost 4 bases and 0 bases, there was a span of 16 bases. Germline V gene sequence: CDR1 SNHLY, CDR2 FYNNEI.

V gene TRBV7-2 combines with J gene TRBJ1-4, with TRBD1 matching over 9 bases. Trimming at V came to 5 bases and at J to 4 bases, leaving 5 bases not matched to a gene. The CDR3 is 15 amino acids. Germline V CDR1 and CDR2: SGHTA, FQGNSA. The DNA for the CDR3 is TGTGCCAGCAGCGCACAGGGGGCCGGTAATGAAAAACTGTTTTTT. Encoded protein: CASSAQGAGNEKLFF.

For this clonotype: A much larger clone is a single base away; this may be a read error. The chain combines TRBV20-1 with TRBJ1-1, with a tentative D call TRBD1 (6 bases). The length of the CDR3 is 13 residues. CDR1 is DFQATT, CDR2 SNEGSKA, per germline (reference sequence). V lost 8 bases to trimming and J lost 3 bases, with 16 bases between them. DNA of the CDR3: TGCAGTATACGCCCCCCAGGGGACACTGAAGCTTTCTTT. It encodes CSIRPPGDTEAFF.

The rearrangement uses TRBV7-2 and TRBJ2-7, with a tentative D call TRBD1 (6 bases). The CDR3 is made up of 14 amino acids. The V gene lost 5 bases and the J gene lost 6 bases, with 17 bases spanning the gap. Looked up from germline, CDR1 is SGHTA and CDR2 is FQGNSA. The CDR3 DNA reads as TGTGCCAGCAGCATCGGACAGACCTCTCTCGAGCAGTACTTC. Translation: CASSIGQTSLEQYF.

This clonotype was observed a few times. The chain couples TRBV20-1 to TRBJ1-2; weak D call: TRBD1 (5 bases). The CDR3 is 13 amino acids. CDR1 and CDR2 (germline): DFQATT, SNEGSKA (reference sequence). The germline V and J ends were trimmed by 6 bases and 3 bases, with 14 bases remaining between them. For the CDR3, the DNA is TGCAGTGCCTGGGGCAGGGAGGACTATGGCTACACCTTC. Translation: CSAWGREDYGYTF.

The chain joins TRBV10-3 to TRBJ1-2; D is undetermined. CDR1 is ENHRY, CDR2 SYGVKD, per germline. Trimming took off 8 bases at V and 6 bases at J, with 22 bases between the two ends. The CDR3 runs to 15 residues. The CDR3 spells CAIRGKGGRVDGYTF. CDR3 coding DNA: TGTGCCATCCGGGGTAAGGGCGGACGCGTAGATGGCTACACCTTC.

This clonotype was seen ten or more times. The chain carries TRBV29-1 and TRBJ2-6; no clear D gene. Germline V gene lookup returns CDR1 SQVTM and CDR2 ANQGSEA. Trimming cost V 5 bases and J 2 bases, with 7 bases left between them. This CDR3 has 13 residues. The DNA of the CDR3 is TGCAGCGTTAAGGCGCCTGGGGCCAACGTCCTGACTTTC. Translated: CSVKAPGANVLTF.

This clonotype has just a few counts. The chain uses TRBV4-3 and TRBJ1-1; D remains unclear. The CDR3 contains 15 residues. Deletions cut 1 base from V and 4 bases from J, with 13 bases between. Germline CDR1 reads LGHNA; CDR2 reads YSLEER. CDR3 DNA: TGCGCCAGCAGCCAAGTAGGTTCGGGTTCCACTGAAGCTTTCTTT. As protein: CASSQVGSGSTEAFF.

The CDR3 bases are TGCGCCAGCAGCCACGAAGGGCCATCCCTGACCAACATTCAGTACTTC. It is translated as CASSHEGPSLTNIQYF. This chain links TRBV5-1 with TRBJ2-4, with unresolved D. The germline V gene encodes CDR1 SGHRS and CDR2 YFSETQ. This CDR3 spans 16 amino acids. The ends were cut back, 4 bases at V and 7 bases at J, with 21 bases in the middle.

This chain uses TRBV2 with TRBJ2-7; tentatively, D is TRBD1 (6 bases). Per germline, CDR1 SNHLY and CDR2 FYNNEI. Trimming cost V 2 bases and J 9 bases, with 23 bases left between them. This CDR3 region has 16 residues. CDR3 residues: CASSELSLITGRRQYF. For the CDR3, the DNA is TGTGCCAGCAGTGAACTATCTCTCATCACAGGGCGCCGGCAGTACTTC. The entire variable domain, with the rest obtained from reference TRBV2 and TRBJ2-7, is as follows: EPEVTQTPSHQVTQMGQEVILRCVPISNHLYFYWYRQILGQKVEFLVSFYNNEISEKSEIFDDQFSVERPDGSNFTLKIRSTKLEDSAMYFCASSELSLITGRRQYFGPGTRLTVT.

This clonotype showed up just a few times. The gene calls are TRBV9 and TRBJ2-4; weak D call: TRBD1 (6 bases). The DNA end lines up better with TRBJ2-7; the J call may be wrong. The CDR3 is made up of 14 amino acids. Germline lookup yields CDR1 SGDLS and CDR2 YYNGEE. The CDR3 DNA follows: TGTGCCAGCAGCGCTGGACAGCCATCCTACGAGCAGTACTTC. Protein sequence: CASSAGQPSYEQYF.